The 30 T cell receptor beta chains listed next were all sequenced from one sample in a study of T cells after yellow fever vaccination. MiXCR, applied by TCRdb to the 5' RACE reads, yields one record per CDR3 protein. The sample includes about 170,000 distinct CDR3 sequences, roughly 9.6% of them seen just once. The specimen comprised CD8+ T cells sorted from PBMCs, sampled 15 days after the yellow fever booster vaccination. The receptors shown here come from a man between 18 and 35 years old who received the YFV17D yellow fever vaccine.

A single count supports this clonotype. The chain has TRBV6-5 and TRBJ1-2; D gene ambiguous. Trimming took 0 bases from V and 0 from J, leaving 17 bases between them. The CDR3 loop spans 18 amino acids. In germline, CDR1 is MNHEY, CDR2 SVGAGI. CDR3 region: CASSYSIAAMGTNYGYTF. DNA of the CDR3: TGTGCCAGCAGTTACTCGATCGCGGCCATGGGGACTAACTATGGCTACACCTTC.

This chain joins TRBV6-2 or TRBV6-3 and TRBJ2-1; the D gene is possibly TRBD2 (5 bases). This CDR3 region has 15 residues. V was cut by 9 bases and J by 3 bases, with 18 bases left in between. The germline CDR1 and CDR2 sequences are MNHEY and SVGEGT. For the CDR3, the DNA is TGTGCCAGTGGGATGCGGGCAGGAGGCTACAATGAGCAGTTCTTC. Its protein product is CASGMRAGGYNEQFF.

This clonotype was counted only a few times. The chain joins TRBV20-1 to TRBJ2-2, with D tentatively TRBD2 (6 bases). The germline V and J ends were trimmed by 6 bases and 1 base, with 12 bases remaining between them. The V gene's germline CDR1 is DFQATT and CDR2 SNEGSKA (reference sequence). CDR3 length equals 14 residues. CDR3 sequence: CSARETENTGELFF. The CDR3 region has the DNA TGCAGTGCCCGGGAGACAGAGAACACCGGGGAGCTGTTTTTT.

In this sample, this clonotype turned up a few times. The germline gene is not matched at one end of the junction; a read error may be the cause. V and J are TRBV5-1 and TRBJ1-1, with 12 bases aligning to TRBD1. The V gene's germline CDR1 is SGHRS and CDR2 YFSETQ. The CDR3 length is 16 residues. The CDR3 region is CASSAGQGALKTEAFF. The DNA of the CDR3 is TGCGCCAGCAGCGCGGGACAGGGGGCATTGAAGACTGAAGCTTTCTTT.

The rearrangement joins TRBV6-5 to TRBJ2-2; 7 bases line up with TRBD2. V was clipped by 6 bases and J by 4 bases; unmatched bases: 8. CDR3 length equals 15 residues. Germline V CDR1 and CDR2: MNHEY, SVGAGI. CDR3: CASSIAGRGTGELFF. The CDR3 region has the DNA TGTGCCAGCAGCATAGCGGGTCGTGGCACCGGGGAGCTGTTTTTT.

This clonotype was counted between two and nine times. J is TRBJ2-7 and V is TRBV12-3 or TRBV12-4; a weak D match, TRBD1 (6 bases). V was cut by 3 bases and J by 5 bases, with 14 bases left in between. This CDR3 spans 14 amino acids. CDR3 nucleotide sequence: TGTGCCAGCAGTTTTAAGACAGGAACCCACGAGCAGTACTTC. It yields the protein CASSFKTGTHEQYF.

As to this clonotype: The germline gene is not matched at one end of the junction; a read error may be the cause. The J gene is TRBJ1-5, the V gene TRBV7-9, with 9 bases identical to TRBD1. Germline lookup yields CDR1 SEHNR and CDR2 FQNEAQ (reference sequence). The CDR3 runs to 16 residues. CDR3 protein: CSSSLADRGSNQPQHF. The CDR3 DNA reads as TGTTCCAGCAGCTTAGCGGACAGGGGTAGCAATCAGCCCCAGCATTTT.

The table lists this clonotype with many counts. The chain carries TRBV29-1 and TRBJ2-3, with a tentative D call TRBD2 (6 bases). From germline, CDR1 is SQVTM and CDR2 ANQGSEA. Trimming removed 7 bases at V and 6 bases at J, with 20 bases between. The CDR3 covers 14 residues. The CDR3 coding sequence is TGCAGCGGGGGACCTGGGGGGATAGCGGATACGCAGTATTTT. Amino acids: CSGGPGGIADTQYF.

V usage is TRBV12-5 and J usage is TRBJ2-2; 10 nucleotides align to TRBD2. J lost 3 bases, V lost 1 base, and 5 bases had no gene match. The CDR3 is 17 residues long. Per germline, CDR1 LGHNT and CDR2 FRNRAP. CDR3 DNA sequence: TGTGCTAGTGGTTTGGATCTAGCGGGGGCCGACACCGGGGAGCTGTTTTTT. It codes for CASGLDLAGADTGELFF.

In its sample, this clonotype was seen a few times. The gene calls are TRBV5-1 and TRBJ1-1, with 7 nucleotides matching TRBD1. Per the germline V gene, CDR1 is SGHRS and CDR2 is YFSETQ. Unmatched junction bases numbered 11, after V lost 4 bases and J lost 5 bases. The CDR3 has 15 amino acids. CDR3 sequence: CASSPPGQALTEAFF. CDR3 nucleotide sequence: TGCGCCAGCAGCCCTCCCGGACAGGCACTTACTGAAGCTTTCTTT.

Details on this clonotype: The germline gene is not matched at one end of the junction; a read error may be the cause. The chain recombines TRBV7-7 with TRBJ2-1; tentatively, D is TRBD1 or TRBD2 (5 bases each). The CDR3 has 15 residues. Germline V lookup: CDR1 SSHAT, CDR2 FNYEAQ (reference sequence). For the CDR3, the DNA is TGTGCTAGCAGCTTATCTCGAGGGGACGGGAATGAGCAGTTCTTC. This codes for CASSLSRGDGNEQFF.

This clonotype was counted between two and nine times. This chain links TRBV28 with TRBJ1-1; the D gene is possibly TRBD1 (6 bases). Germline CDR1 MDHEN, CDR2 SYDVKM. This CDR3 spans 14 amino acids. Trimming stripped 6 bases from V and 1 base from J, with 12 bases between. The DNA of the CDR3 is TGTGCCAGCAGCTCGGGACAAGCGAACACTGAAGCTTTCTTT. Protein sequence: CASSSGQANTEAFF. The whole variable domain, filled in from reference TRBV28 and TRBJ1-1, reads DVKVTQSSRYLVKRTGEKVFLECVQDMDHENMFWYRQDPGLGLRLIYFSYDVKMKEKGDIPEGYSVSREKKERFSLILESASTNQTSMYLCASSSGQANTEAFFGQGTRLTVV.

This clonotype was detected a few times. The rearrangement links TRBV6-1 to TRBJ2-5; unclear D gene. Germline V gives CDR1 MNHNS, CDR2 SASEGT. Trimming pared 3 bases from V and 5 bases from J, leaving 13 bases between. This CDR3 is built from 14 residues. The CDR3 sequence is CASSEGKGSETQYF. As DNA, the CDR3 is TGTGCCAGCAGTGAGGGGAAAGGATCCGAGACCCAGTACTTC.

The rearrangement joins TRBV6-5 to TRBJ1-4; 7 bases match TRBD1. The CDR3 length is 15 residues. The germline V gene has CDR1 MNHEY and CDR2 SVGAGI. The V and J ends lost 6 bases and 7 bases, in that order; junction bases with no gene match: 11. The CDR3 loop reads CASSHSGGGGEKLFF. Written as DNA, the CDR3 is TGTGCCAGCAGCCATTCAGGGGGAGGTGGTGAAAAACTGTTTTTT.

CDR3 region: CASRLRDGRNTEAFF. The CDR3 DNA reads TGTGCCAGTCGATTGAGGGACGGGCGGAACACTGAAGCTTTCTTT. This chain connects TRBV19 to TRBJ1-1, with a weak D call TRBD1 (5 bases). V was pared by 8 bases and J by 1 base, with 17 bases between. The CDR3 has 15 amino acids. Germline V lookup: CDR1 LNHDA, CDR2 SQIVND (reference sequence).

The genes are TRBV2 and TRBJ2-1; either TRBD1 or TRBD2 may fit D (6 bases each). Germline values: CDR1 SNHLY, CDR2 FYNNEI. With 1 base removed from V and 7 bases from J, the gap between germline ends came to 14 bases. The CDR3 is made up of 15 amino acids. The CDR3 is CASSEDGGAVNEQFF. The CDR3 DNA sequence: TGTGCCAGCAGTGAAGACGGGGGCGCCGTAAATGAGCAGTTCTTC.

V is TRBV27 and J is TRBJ2-7, with 7 bases lining up with TRBD1. The CDR3 is 15 amino acids. The V gene's germline CDR1 is MNHEY and CDR2 SMNVEV (reference sequence). The trim removed 5 bases at V and 1 base at J, leaving 8 bases unmatched. This chain's CDR3 is CASSTRGLGSYEQYF. The CDR3 DNA reads TGTGCCAGCAGTACGAGGGGGCTTGGTTCCTACGAGCAGTACTTC.

This chain uses TRBV5-1 with TRBJ2-1, with a weak D call TRBD2 (6 bases). Trimming shortened V by 4 bases and J by 8 bases, and 16 bases separated the two germline ends. The CDR3 is made up of 14 amino acids. Germline CDR1 SGHRS, CDR2 YFSETQ. CDR3 loop: CASSPGLSTYEQFF. The CDR3 DNA sequence: TGCGCCAGCAGCCCTGGACTAAGTACATATGAGCAGTTCTTC.

In this sample, this clonotype turned up a few times. J is TRBJ2-5 and V is TRBV19; D remains unclear. Trimming removed 2 bases from V and 0 bases from J, with 13 bases in between. Germline loops: CDR1 LNHDA, CDR2 SQIVND (reference sequence). The CDR3 contains 16 residues. The CDR3: CASSIRATSYQETQYF. The CDR3 DNA sequence: TGTGCCAGTAGTATAAGGGCTACCTCGTACCAAGAGACCCAGTACTTC.

The chain is built from TRBV12-3 or TRBV12-4 and TRBJ2-5; possible D gene TRBD2, 5 bases. V was shortened by 6 bases and J by 2 bases, with 16 bases between the two germline ends. There are 15 residues in the CDR3. Here the CDR3 reads CASRPTVTGQETQYF. The CDR3 nucleotides are TGTGCCAGCAGGCCCACCGTCACGGGGCAAGAGACCCAGTACTTC.

This chain's CDR3 is CASSLGKRGETDTQYF. CDR3 sequence (DNA): TGTGCCAGCAGCTTGGGAAAGCGGGGGGAAACAGATACGCAGTATTTT. The chain recombines TRBV11-2 with TRBJ2-3; TRBD2 matches at 9 bases. This CDR3 contains 16 residues. The J segment lost 3 bases and the V segment lost 3 bases, leaving 7 bases of the junction unmatched. Germline V CDR1 and CDR2: SGHAT, FQNNGV.

The CDR3 spells CSARVGAKNIQYF. CDR3 coding DNA: TGCAGTGCTAGAGTAGGGGCCAAAAACATTCAGTACTTC. The rearrangement uses TRBV20-1 and TRBJ2-4; no clear D. Germline loops: CDR1 DFQATT, CDR2 SNEGSKA (reference sequence). The CDR3 totals 13 residues. V shed 1 base and J shed 1 base, with 5 bases lying between them.

The sample holds a few counts of this clonotype. The rearrangement links TRBV6-2 or TRBV6-3 to TRBJ2-5; 7 nucleotides agree with TRBD1. Germline assignment: CDR1 MNHEY and CDR2 SVGEGT. The CDR3 has 14 residues. V was clipped by 8 bases and J by 3 bases; unmatched bases: 9. CDR3 region: CASGETGSKETQYF. For the CDR3, the DNA is TGTGCCAGCGGAGAGACAGGGTCAAAAGAGACCCAGTACTTC.

This clonotype was counted a few times. The V gene is TRBV9, the J gene TRBJ2-5, with D tentatively TRBD2 (5 bases). With 2 bases removed from V and 5 bases from J, the gap between germline ends came to 10 bases. The V gene's germline CDR1 is SGDLS and CDR2 YYNGEE. This CDR3 is 13 amino acids long. CDR3 residues: CASSVEEIETQYF. CDR3 coding DNA: TGTGCCAGCAGCGTGGAGGAGATTGAGACCCAGTACTTC.

J is TRBJ1-4 and V is TRBV7-9, with no clear D. The V end was cut by 1 base, the J end by 9 bases, with 12 bases between. CDR1 and CDR2 (germline): SEHNR, FQNEAQ (reference sequence). The CDR3 is 14 amino acids. The DNA for the CDR3 is TGTGCCAGCAGCTTAGATGTTGGACGCCAAAAACTGTTTTTT. Protein: CASSLDVGRQKLFF.

This clonotype was observed at least ten times. The chain links TRBV19 to TRBJ1-5; the D gene is possibly TRBD1 (5 bases). The germline V gene has CDR1 LNHDA and CDR2 SQIVND (reference sequence). The CDR3 is 16 residues long. V was clipped by 5 bases and J by 8 bases, with 22 bases between them. CDR3 in DNA: TGTGCCAGTAGTTCAATCGAGGGGCAGGGCCCGGAGCCCCAGCATTTT. As protein: CASSSIEGQGPEPQHF.

The CDR3 is CASSRLGGAGNQPQHF. CDR3 DNA: TGTGCCAGCAGCCGCCTGGGAGGAGCTGGCAATCAGCCCCAGCATTTT. The V and J genes are TRBV4-2 and TRBJ1-5, with D uncertain. The CDR3 contains 16 residues. Between the trimmed V and J ends, which lost 4 bases and 2 bases, there was a span of 15 bases. Germline V gene sequence: CDR1 LGHNA, CDR2 YNFKEQ.

A few counts support this clonotype. V is TRBV5-8 and J is TRBJ2-3, with 8 bases matching TRBD2. The CDR3 covers 14 residues. Per the germline V gene, CDR1 is SGHTS and CDR2 is YDEGEE. V gave up 4 bases and J gave up 6 bases; unmatched junction bases: 7. The CDR3 DNA is TGTGCCAGCAGCCTTCCCGGGGGGGCCGATACGCAGTATTTT. Its protein product is CASSLPGGADTQYF.

Many counts were recorded for this clonotype. This chain links TRBV4-3 with TRBJ1-2; D not resolved. The germline V gene has CDR1 LGHNA and CDR2 YSLEER. Trimming left V 0 bases short and J 3 bases short, with 17 bases between. This CDR3 region has 17 residues. The DNA for the CDR3 is TGCGCCAGCAGCCAAGATTGGCAGGCCGAATTTCACTATGGCTACACCTTC. Translating gives CASSQDWQAEFHYGYTF.

This sequence joins TRBV6-2 or TRBV6-3 and TRBJ1-2; TRBD1 is a possible D gene (6 bases). The V end was cut by 2 bases, the J end by 6 bases, with 7 bases between. CDR3 length: 12 amino acids. Germline V gene data show CDR1 as MNHEY and CDR2 as SVGEGT. CDR3 sequence (DNA): TGTGCCAGCAGTTACGCAGGGGATGGCTACACCTTC. Translation gives CASSYAGDGYTF.